The next 20 T cell receptor beta chains were all read from a single sample in a study of T cells after yellow fever vaccination. From the 5' RACE reads, TCRdb called clonotypes with MiXCR, one entry per CDR3 protein. Of 250,000 to 350,000 distinct CDR3 sequences in the sample, roughly 7% were seen once. Material: PBMCs, obtained about 41 days after the first yellow fever vaccination. The receptors originated from a man younger than 35 who received the YFV17D yellow fever vaccine.

The table lists this clonotype with a few counts. The chain joins TRBV6-1 to TRBJ1-1; D is undetermined. The ends were cut back, 6 bases at V and 4 bases at J, with 6 bases in the middle. The CDR3 loop spans 11 amino acids. Germline-derived CDR1 and CDR2 are MNHNS and SASEGT. The CDR3 nucleotides are TGTGCCAGCAGGAAGGCCACTGAAGCTTTCTTT. This encodes CASRKATEAFF.

The gene calls are TRBV29-1 and TRBJ1-2; D perhaps matches TRBD1 (5 bases). The CDR3 is made up of 12 amino acids. Germline CDR1 and CDR2: SQVTM and ANQGSEA. Deletions cut 5 bases from V and 6 bases from J, with 13 bases between. Here the CDR3 reads CSVPWGLDGYTF. The CDR3 DNA reads as TGCAGCGTTCCTTGGGGACTGGATGGCTACACCTTC.

CDR3 loop: CASSLAPGANTEAFF. Here the CDR3 DNA reads TGTGCCAGCAGCTTAGCGCCCGGGGCGAACACTGAAGCTTTCTTT. The chain couples TRBV7-2 to TRBJ1-1; D possibly corresponds to TRBD1 (5 bases). This CDR3 region has 15 residues. V was shortened by 0 bases and J by 1 base, with 9 bases between the two germline ends. Germline V lookup: CDR1 SGHTA, CDR2 FQGNSA.

V and J are TRBV20-1 and TRBJ2-1, with 14 nucleotides matching TRBD2. The V gene's germline CDR1 is DFQATT and CDR2 SNEGSKA (reference sequence). This CDR3 contains 15 residues. V was pared by 0 bases and J by 12 bases, with 7 bases of the junction left unmatched. The CDR3 sequence: CSARDPGLAGVGQFF. The DNA for the CDR3 is TGCAGTGCTAGAGATCCGGGACTAGCGGGGGTCGGGCAGTTCTTC.

This clonotype was detected a few times. V is TRBV5-1 and J is TRBJ2-2; a weak D match, TRBD2 (6 bases). This CDR3 has 16 amino acids. From germline, CDR1 is SGHRS and CDR2 YFSETQ. V gave up 6 bases and J gave up 0 bases, with 15 bases separating them. The CDR3 DNA reads as TGCGCCAGCACAGCACGGGGGTACTCGAACACCGGGGAGCTGTTTTTT. As protein: CASTARGYSNTGELFF.

There are a few counts of this clonotype. The chain is built from TRBV12-3 or TRBV12-4 and TRBJ1-1; no reliable D call. This CDR3 has 15 residues. V gave up 7 bases and J gave up 5 bases, with 20 bases separating them. The CDR3 DNA is TGTGCCAGCACCGTCCCGGGCCTCCTGGGGACTGAAGCTTTCTTT. It translates to CASTVPGLLGTEAFF.

This clonotype was observed at least ten times. V usage is TRBV25-1 and J usage is TRBJ1-1; D is possibly TRBD1 (5 bases). Germline-derived CDR1 and CDR2 are MGHDK and SYGVNS. The V end was cut by 10 bases, the J end by 4 bases, with 19 bases between. The CDR3 length is 14 residues. CDR3 region: CAIPRGEESTEAFF. DNA of the CDR3: TGTGCCATCCCGCGGGGCGAAGAGAGCACTGAAGCTTTCTTT. Supplemented by reference TRBV25-1 and TRBJ1-1, the full variable domain reads EADIYQTPRYLVIGTGKKITLECSQTMGHDKMYWYQQDPGMELHLIHYSYGVNSTEKGDLSSESTVSRIRTEHFPLTLESARPSHTSQYLCAIPRGEESTEAFFGQGTRLTVV.

This clonotype occurred a few times. This sequence joins TRBV6-1 and TRBJ1-1; D is uncertain. Germline values: CDR1 MNHNS, CDR2 SASEGT. The CDR3 spans 14 residues. V lost 6 bases to trimming and J lost 2 bases, with 13 bases between them. Here the CDR3 reads CASSMDVPNTEAFF. The CDR3 nucleotides read TGTGCCAGCAGCATGGACGTACCCAACACTGAAGCTTTCTTT.

This clonotype was recorded at least ten times. This chain connects TRBV18 to TRBJ1-1, with 7 bases lining up with TRBD1. J was trimmed by 2 bases and V by 5 bases; bases with no gene match: 5. Germline values: CDR1 KGHSH, CDR2 LQKENI. This CDR3 contains 14 residues. The CDR3 coding sequence is TGTGCCAGCTCAGCCGGGACAGATAACACTGAAGCTTTCTTT. Translated, it gives CASSAGTDNTEAFF.

The chain uses TRBV10-3 and TRBJ1-6; D ambiguous. Trimming took 10 bases from V and 12 from J, leaving 22 bases between them. Germline loops: CDR1 ENHRY, CDR2 SYGVKD. This CDR3 has 14 amino acids. CDR3 loop: CATGRSLELRPLHF. The CDR3, as DNA: TGTGCCACCGGAAGGAGTCTGGAACTTCGACCCCTCCACTTT.

This clonotype was picked up a small number of times. This chain connects TRBV12-3 or TRBV12-4 to TRBJ2-3; 11 bases map to TRBD2. Germline trimming cut 6 bases from V and 1 base from J; bases unmatched to any gene: 3. The CDR3 consists of 15 residues. CDR3 in amino acids: CASRILAGGTDTQYF. The CDR3 DNA follows: TGTGCCAGCAGGATACTAGCGGGGGGCACAGATACGCAGTATTTT.

This clonotype was found a few times. J is TRBJ1-3 and V is TRBV4-2; no clear D. This CDR3 has 16 residues. V shed 1 base and J shed 0 bases, with 10 bases lying between them. The germline CDR1 and CDR2 sequences are LGHNA and YNFKEQ. DNA for the CDR3: TGTGCCAGCAGCCAAGTTTCCATTTACTCTGGAAACACCATATATTTT. It yields the protein CASSQVSIYSGNTIYF.

The chain is built from TRBV14 and TRBJ2-2, with D uncertain. The CDR3 covers 13 residues. CDR1 is SGHDN and CDR2 is FVKESK in the germline V gene. V gave up 4 bases and J gave up 7 bases, with 10 bases separating them. CDR3 bases: TGTGCCAGCAGCCTCGACTCGCTCGGGGAGCTGTTTTTT. It specifies CASSLDSLGELFF.

This clonotype has more than one count but fewer than ten. The gene calls are TRBV12-3 or TRBV12-4 and TRBJ1-2; a weak D match, TRBD1 (6 bases). The germline V and J ends were trimmed by 4 bases and 2 bases, with 14 bases remaining between them. The CDR3 spans 15 residues. The CDR3 loop is CASSSDRKVNYGYTF. CDR3 in DNA: TGTGCCAGCAGTTCCGACAGGAAGGTAAACTATGGCTACACCTTC.

This chain joins TRBV4-3 and TRBJ2-3; 7 bases are a match to TRBD2. Losses at the gene ends were 3 bases for V and 6 bases for J; bases not matched to a gene: 3. Looked up from germline, CDR1 is LGHNA and CDR2 is YSLEER. The CDR3 loop spans 13 amino acids. The chain's CDR3 is CASSHTSEDTQYF. CDR3 nucleotides: TGCGCCAGCAGCCACACTAGCGAGGATACGCAGTATTTT.

The rearrangement joins TRBV6-5 to TRBJ2-3, with TRBD2 matching over 13 bases. Germline CDR1 is MNHEY and CDR2 is SVGAGI. This CDR3 is 15 amino acids long. J lost 4 bases, V lost 2 bases, and 0 bases had no gene match. In nucleotides, the CDR3 is TGTGCCAGCAGTTACACTAGCGGGGGGGCAGATACGCAGTATTTT. It is translated as CASSYTSGGADTQYF.

The CDR3: CASSEPGPSSGNTIYF. The CDR3, as DNA: TGTGCCAGCAGTGAGCCTGGACCGTCCTCTGGAAACACCATATATTTT. The V call is TRBV25-1, the J call TRBJ1-3, with no clear D. V lost 3 bases, J lost 0 bases, and 12 bases lay in between. CDR3 length: 16 amino acids. CDR1 is MGHDK and CDR2 is SYGVNS in the germline V gene.

The chain carries TRBV5-1 and TRBJ2-5; tentative D call: TRBD1 (5 bases). This CDR3 contains 14 residues. V shed 1 base and J shed 3 bases, with 10 bases lying between them. Germline V CDR1 and CDR2: SGHRS, YFSETQ. CDR3 region: CASSLQGSEETQYF. DNA for the CDR3: TGCGCCAGCAGCTTGCAGGGTTCCGAAGAGACCCAGTACTTC.

This clonotype occurred a few times. The chain employs TRBV7-2 and TRBJ2-5; D is perhaps TRBD2 (6 bases). Germline lookup yields CDR1 SGHTA and CDR2 FQGNSA. This CDR3 has 13 amino acids. The V end was cut by 7 bases, the J end by 0 bases, with 9 bases between. The CDR3 loop is CASKRGYQETQYF. In DNA, the CDR3 is TGTGCCAGCAAACGGGGGTACCAAGAGACCCAGTACTTC.

This clonotype has just a few counts. CDR3 coding DNA: TGTGCCAGCTCACCACGGACTAGCGGGGGGACATACAATGAGCAGTTCTTC. This translates into CASSPRTSGGTYNEQFF. The chain recombines TRBV18 with TRBJ2-1; TRBD2 matches 14 bases. Germline V gene lookup returns CDR1 KGHSH and CDR2 LQKENI. V was pared by 1 base and J by 4 bases, with 3 bases of the junction left unmatched. This CDR3 region has 17 residues.